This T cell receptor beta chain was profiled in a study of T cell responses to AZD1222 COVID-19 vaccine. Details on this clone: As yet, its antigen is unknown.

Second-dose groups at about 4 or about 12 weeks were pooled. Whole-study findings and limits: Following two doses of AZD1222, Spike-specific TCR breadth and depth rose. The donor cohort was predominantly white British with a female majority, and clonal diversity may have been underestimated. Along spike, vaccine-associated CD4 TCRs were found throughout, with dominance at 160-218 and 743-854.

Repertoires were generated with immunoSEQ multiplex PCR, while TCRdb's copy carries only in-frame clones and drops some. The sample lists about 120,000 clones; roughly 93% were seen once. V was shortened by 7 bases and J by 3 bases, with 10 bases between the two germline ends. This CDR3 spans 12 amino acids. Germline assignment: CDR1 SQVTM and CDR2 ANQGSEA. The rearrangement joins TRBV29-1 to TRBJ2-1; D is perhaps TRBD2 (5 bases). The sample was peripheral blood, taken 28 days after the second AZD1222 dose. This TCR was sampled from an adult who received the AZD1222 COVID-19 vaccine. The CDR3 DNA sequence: TGCAGCGCGACGACTAACTACAATGAGCAGTTCTTC. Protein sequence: CSATTNYNEQFF.